Listed below are T cell receptor beta chains from one sample, sequenced in a study of OX40 agonist ivuxolimab in advanced cancers. Only in-frame clones appear in the TCRdb table, and some are missing; sequencing was by immunoSEQ multiplex PCR. Among approximately 100,000 clones listed, approximately 90% were seen once. Source: CD4+ or CD8+ T cells sorted from blood, taken in a trial of the OX40 agonist ivuxolimab. The receptors stem from an adult with an advanced solid tumor such as melanoma, head and neck, liver or kidney cancer. Each CDR3 is given without its conserved first and last residue. Each record gives: J gene, V gene, CDR3 protein.

J gene: TRBJ2-3
V gene: TRBV5-6
CDR3 protein: ASSLEGRQY

J gene: TRBJ2-1
V gene: TRBV6-1
CDR3 protein: ASSEKGGFGDNEQF

J gene: TRBJ2-3
V gene: TRBV7-2
CDR3 protein: ASSRLSRTGITDTQY

J gene: TRBJ2-1
V gene: TRBV18
CDR3 protein: ASSPISGSWNEQF

J gene: TRBJ1-2
V gene: TRBV7-6
CDR3 protein: ASSLDVTGRDARYGYT

J gene: TRBJ2-3
V gene: TRBV7-9
CDR3 protein: ASSLYTGPDTQY

J gene: TRBJ2-1
V gene: TRBV10-3
CDR3 protein: AISERQGPNEQF

J gene: TRBJ2-3
V gene: TRBV29-1
CDR3 protein: SVDRRGTDTQY

J gene: TRBJ2-6
V gene: TRBV10-2
CDR3 protein: ASSDTGYSGANVLT

J gene: TRBJ2-6
V gene: TRBV18
CDR3 protein: ASSPGSGANVLT

J gene: TRBJ2-5
V gene: TRBV7-2
CDR3 protein: ASSRGRRQETQY

J gene: TRBJ1-5
V gene: TRBV9
CDR3 protein: ASSPGAYSNQPQH

J gene: TRBJ2-2
V gene: TRBV21-1
CDR3 protein: ASSKGSLANTGELF

J gene: TRBJ2-3
V gene: TRBV25-1
CDR3 protein: ASSVGGSTDTQY

J gene: TRBJ1-2
V gene: TRBV29-1
CDR3 protein: SVAGSHGYT

J gene: TRBJ2-7
V gene: TRBV4-2
CDR3 protein: ASSQVLAGGYEQY

J gene: TRBJ1-2
V gene: TRBV28
CDR3 protein: ASTGGTRGYT

J gene: TRBJ2-3
V gene: TRBV28
CDR3 protein: ASSLAGSTDTQY

J gene: TRBJ2-3
V gene: TRBV27
CDR3 protein: ASSQPRGTDTQY

J gene: TRBJ2-6
V gene: TRBV11-2
CDR3 protein: ASSSGGLGANVLT

J gene: TRBJ2-1
V gene: TRBV5-1
CDR3 protein: ASSLALEFSYNEQF

J gene: TRBJ2-7
V gene: TRBV7-8
CDR3 protein: ASRQEAASAEQY

J gene: TRBJ2-6
V gene: TRBV27
CDR3 protein: ASSLQTGSGANVLT

J gene: TRBJ2-1
V gene: TRBV23-1
CDR3 protein: ASSPSLGDEQF

J gene: TRBJ1-2
V gene: TRBV11-2
CDR3 protein: ASRSEGNGYT

J gene: TRBJ2-7
V gene: TRBV11-2
CDR3 protein: ASTLSGDSSYEQY

J gene: TRBJ1-5
V gene: TRBV7-2
CDR3 protein: ASSGAGGDQPQH

J gene: NA
V gene: TRBV5-1
CDR3 protein: ASSLAGGQGVEQY

J gene: TRBJ2-7
V gene: TRBV7-9
CDR3 protein: ASSLDRRSYEQY

J gene: TRBJ2-7
V gene: TRBV25-1
CDR3 protein: ASSEWTSGRSEQY

J gene: TRBJ1-2
V gene: TRBV2
CDR3 protein: ATGTGALRQGYT

J gene: TRBJ2-7
V gene: TRBV5-4
CDR3 protein: ASSLTTDYEQY

J gene: TRBJ2-7
V gene: TRBV4-1
CDR3 protein: ASSQGISTSGGKEQY

J gene: TRBJ2-3
V gene: TRBV5-6
CDR3 protein: ASSLLGEGATDTQY

J gene: TRBJ2-1
V gene: TRBV28
CDR3 protein: ASSFRLGARL

J gene: TRBJ2-1
V gene: TRBV11-2
CDR3 protein: ASSLDLAGVYNEQF

J gene: TRBJ1-2
V gene: TRBV2
CDR3 protein: ASRDDTRSYT

J gene: TRBJ2-7
V gene: TRBV30
CDR3 protein: AWSVSRDEQY

J gene: TRBJ2-7
V gene: TRBV5-1
CDR3 protein: ASSLDRAYEQY

J gene: TRBJ1-4
V gene: TRBV5-1
CDR3 protein: ASSLQGASEKLF

J gene: TRBJ1-1
V gene: TRBV29-1
CDR3 protein: SVVTGGIAEAF

J gene: TRBJ1-1
V gene: TRBV28
CDR3 protein: ASRNDMNTEAF

J gene: TRBJ2-5
V gene: TRBV5-1
CDR3 protein: ASSLTGRVETQY

J gene: TRBJ2-5
V gene: TRBV5-6
CDR3 protein: ASSLKETQY

J gene: TRBJ2-1
V gene: TRBV6-1
CDR3 protein: ASSPAREALEQF

J gene: TRBJ2-1
V gene: TRBV11-3
CDR3 protein: ASSLGGPRGNEQF

J gene: TRBJ1-4
V gene: TRBV10-1
CDR3 protein: ASSDSVGQDEKLF

J gene: TRBJ2-5
V gene: TRBV18
CDR3 protein: ASSPLPQGGLETQY